The 11 T cell receptor beta chains below all came from one sample that was sequenced in a study of T cells in Graves' hyperthyroidism and ophthalmopathy. Amplified TCR beta CDR3 regions derived from RNA transcripts. The HTBI primer set drove a first-round RT-PCR of the TCR CDR3. TCRdb recomputed calls from the multiplex PCR reads with MiXCR, one row per CDR3 protein. The sample comprises just under 750,000 distinct CDR3 sequences, under 45% of which are singletons, and approximately 31% rests with the top ten. Sequences were obtained from blood. Source of these receptors: a woman in her forties with Graves' hyperthyroidism.

This clonotype has at least ten counts. This rearrangement joins TRBV19 to TRBJ1-5; maybe TRBD1 (5 bases). The V end lost 9 bases, the J end lost 5 bases, and 14 bases lay between the germline ends. CDR1 is LNHDA, CDR2 SQIVND, per germline (reference sequence). The CDR3 has 13 amino acids. The CDR3 bases are TGTGCCAGCAGGGACGGGGATCATCAGCCCCAGCATTTT. Amino acids: CASRDGDHQPQHF.

The chain links TRBV19 to TRBJ1-5; 7 nucleotides align to TRBD1. The CDR3 contains 17 residues. Trimming at V came to 5 bases and at J to 0 bases, leaving 10 bases not matched to a gene. The germline CDR1 and CDR2 sequences are LNHDA and SQIVND (reference sequence). The CDR3 spells CASSWTGRGNSNQPQHF. The DNA of the CDR3 is TGTGCCAGTAGTTGGACAGGCCGGGGGAATAGCAATCAGCCCCAGCATTTT.

This clonotype was picked up one time. A much larger clonotype is one base distant, so this may be a read error. The rearrangement joins TRBV12-3 or TRBV12-4 to TRBJ1-2, with a tentative D call TRBD1 (5 bases). The CDR3 consists of 15 residues. The CDR3 coding sequence is TGTGCCAGCAGTTACTCGGGGCAGGGACCTAGCGGCTACGCCTTC. Translation: CASSYSGQGPSGYAF.

This clonotype was recorded at least ten times. The chain carries TRBV6-5 and TRBJ2-5; possibly TRBD1 for D (6 bases). The V and J ends lost 8 bases and 5 bases respectively, with 12 bases between them. This CDR3 comprises 12 residues. The germline V gene has CDR1 MNHEY and CDR2 SVGAGI. The CDR3: CASGTSTETQYF. The CDR3 nucleotides read TGTGCCAGCGGGACATCTACCGAGACCCAGTACTTC.

This sequence joins TRBV28 and TRBJ1-5, with D perhaps TRBD1 (5 bases). Looked up from germline, CDR1 is MDHEN and CDR2 is SYDVKM. The length of the CDR3 is 15 residues. Deletions cut 7 bases from V and 6 bases from J, with 19 bases between. The CDR3 nucleotides are TGTGCCAGCACCCCCGCAGGGCGATTCTCTCAGCCCCAGCATTTT. Protein: CASTPAGRFSQPQHF.

This clonotype was seen repeatedly, ten times or more. The rearrangement joins TRBV12-3 or TRBV12-4 to TRBJ1-6, with 7 bases fitting TRBD1. CDR3 length equals 14 residues. The V and J ends lost 6 bases and 7 bases, in that order; junction bases with no gene match: 6. The CDR3 loop reads CASSRGQENSPLHF. The CDR3 nucleotides read TGTGCCAGCAGCCGAGGACAGGAGAATTCACCCCTCCACTTT.

The chain uses TRBV7-2 and TRBJ1-5; 7 bases agree with TRBD1. The CDR3 is made up of 16 amino acids. The J segment lost 4 bases and the V segment lost 5 bases, leaving 11 bases of the junction unmatched. CDR1 and CDR2 from the germline V gene are SGHTA and FQGNSA. Here the CDR3 reads CASSLRRDSENQPQHF. The CDR3, as DNA: TGTGCCAGCAGCCTGAGGCGGGACAGCGAAAATCAGCCCCAGCATTTT.

This clonotype has at least ten counts. This chain links TRBV2 with TRBJ2-5, with 7 positions matching TRBD1. With V trimmed by 7 bases and J by 3 bases, 5 bases remained unmatched. Per the germline V gene, CDR1 is SNHLY and CDR2 is FYNNEI. There are 13 residues in the CDR3. In nucleotides, the CDR3 is TGTGCCAGCACGGGGACAGCAAAAGAGACCCAGTACTTC. Translating gives CASTGTAKETQYF.

This clonotype has a count of ten or more. The genes are TRBV20-1 and TRBJ2-5, with TRBD2 matching over 11 bases. Per germline, CDR1 DFQATT and CDR2 SNEGSKA (reference sequence). V gave up 5 bases and J gave up 6 bases; unmatched junction bases: 8. The CDR3 runs 14 residues. Here the CDR3 reads CSAQTSGAVKTQYF. The CDR3 DNA follows: TGCAGTGCTCAGACTAGCGGGGCTGTAAAGACCCAGTACTTC.

V and J are TRBV7-6 and TRBJ2-3; the D gene is possibly TRBD1 (5 bases). CDR1 and CDR2 from the germline V gene are SGHVS and FNYEAQ. Trimming removed 3 bases from V and 1 base from J, with 11 bases in between. CDR3 length equals 15 residues. This CDR3 is CASSLDEQGTDTQYF. Here the CDR3 DNA reads TGTGCCAGCAGCTTGGATGAACAGGGCACAGATACGCAGTATTTT.

This clonotype was detected only a few times. This chain uses TRBV12-3 or TRBV12-4 with TRBJ2-5; a weak D match, TRBD1 (5 bases). The V gene lost 6 bases and the J gene lost 4 bases, with 21 bases spanning the gap. The CDR3 runs to 16 residues. CDR3 bases: TGTGCCAGCAGCCCCACAGGTGGCAGGGCTCGAGAGACCCAGTACTTC. Encoded protein: CASSPTGGRARETQYF.